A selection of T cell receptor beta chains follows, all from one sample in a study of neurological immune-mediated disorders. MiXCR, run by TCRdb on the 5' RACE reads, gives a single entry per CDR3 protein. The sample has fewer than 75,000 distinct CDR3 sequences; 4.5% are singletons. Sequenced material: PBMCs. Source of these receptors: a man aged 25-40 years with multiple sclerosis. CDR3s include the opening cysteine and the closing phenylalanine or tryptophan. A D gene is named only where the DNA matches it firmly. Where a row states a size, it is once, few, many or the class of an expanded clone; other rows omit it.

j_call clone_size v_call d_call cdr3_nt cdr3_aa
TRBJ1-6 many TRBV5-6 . TGTGCCAGCAGCTGGGCCGGGACGAATTCACCCCTCCACTTT CASSWAGTNSPLHF
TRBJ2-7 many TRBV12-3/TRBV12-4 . TGTGCCAGCAGTAGGCGGCAAAGCTCCTACGAGCAGTACTTC CASSRRQSSYEQYF
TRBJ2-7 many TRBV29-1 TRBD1 TGCAGCGTTGAGGGGGGACAGGGGAGGTCCTACGAGCAGTACTTC CSVEGGQGRSYEQYF
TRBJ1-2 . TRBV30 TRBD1 TGTGCCTGGGATCCGGGACAGGATTATGGCTACACCTTC CAWDPGQDYGYTF
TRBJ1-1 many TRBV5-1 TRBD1 TGCGCCAGCAGCTTGGCAGGGACAGTAAACACTGAAGCTTTCTTT CASSLAGTVNTEAFF
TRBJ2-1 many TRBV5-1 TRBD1 TGCGCCAGCAGCTCCTACAGGGGCTATTCCTACAATGAGCAGTTCTTC CASSSYRGYSYNEQFF
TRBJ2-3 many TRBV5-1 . TGCGCCAGCAGTATCGGGGATAGGCCAGATACGCAGTATTTT CASSIGDRPDTQYF
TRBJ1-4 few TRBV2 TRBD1 TGTGCCAGCAGCACTGAGGGGACAGGGGAGGAAAAACTGTTTTTT CASSTEGTGEEKLFF
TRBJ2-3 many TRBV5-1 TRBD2 TGCGCCAGCAGCTTAACAACTAGCGGGGAGGAGGCAGATACGCAGTATTTT CASSLTTSGEEADTQYF
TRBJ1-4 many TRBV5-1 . TGCGCCAGCAGCTTGGACCCAGGGGAAAAACTGTTTTTT CASSLDPGEKLFF
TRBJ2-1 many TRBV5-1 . TGCGCCAGCAGCTTGGCGCGGGACAATGAGCAGTTCTTC CASSLARDNEQFF
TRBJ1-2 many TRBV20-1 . TGCAGTGCTAGAGACGTGGACCCCTATGGCTACACCTTC CSARDVDPYGYTF
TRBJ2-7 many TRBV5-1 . TGCGCCAGCAACTCAGGGGGGAGCTCCTACGAGCAGTACTTC CASNSGGSSYEQYF
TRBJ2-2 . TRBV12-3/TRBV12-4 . TGTGCCAGCAGTCCCCTAGACAGGAGGAACACCGGGGAGCTGTTTTTT CASSPLDRRNTGELFF
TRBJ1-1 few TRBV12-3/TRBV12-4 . TGTGCCACCTCGAAGATACGTAACACTGAAGCTTTCTTT CATSKIRNTEAFF
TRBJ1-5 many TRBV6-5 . TGTGCCAGCAGCCCAAGGAGTTATAGCAATCAGCCCCAGCATTTT CASSPRSYSNQPQHF
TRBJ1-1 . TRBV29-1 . TGTAGCGTCTACTCGGCCCTGATGCAGGAAGCTTTCTTT CSVYSALMQEAFF
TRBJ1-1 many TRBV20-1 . TGCAGTGCTAGAAATCCTAGGAGGGGGAACACTGAAGCTTTCTTT CSARNPRRGNTEAFF
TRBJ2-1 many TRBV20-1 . TGCAGTGCTAGATCGGGGGCTGAGCAGTTCTTC CSARSGAEQFF
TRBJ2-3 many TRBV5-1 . TGCGCCAGCAGCTTCCAAGAAACCACAGATACGCAGTATTTT CASSFQETTDTQYF
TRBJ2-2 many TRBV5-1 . TGCGCCAGCAGCTTTGTTTACGAGTGGTTCACCGGGGAGCTGTTTTTT CASSFVYEWFTGELFF
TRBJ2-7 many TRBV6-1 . TGTGCCAGCTCGACAGGCTACTACGAGCAGTACTTC CASSTGYYEQYF
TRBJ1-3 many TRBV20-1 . TGCAGTGCTAGTGCTCTGTTGGTATCTGGAAACACCATATATTTT CSASALLVSGNTIYF
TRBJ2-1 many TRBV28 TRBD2 TGTGCCAGCAGTCTCCCGACTGGGCGGGGGGGTAATGAGCAGTTCTTC CASSLPTGRGGNEQFF
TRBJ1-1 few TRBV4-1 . TGCGCCAGCAGCCATCCCCGGGGGCAGGGCACTGAAGCTTTCTTT CASSHPRGQGTEAFF
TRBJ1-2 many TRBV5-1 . TGCGCCAGCAGCTTGGGACCGACAGATTATGGCTACACCTTC CASSLGPTDYGYTF
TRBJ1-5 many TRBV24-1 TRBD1 TGTGCCACCAGTGACCGGGACAGAGACTTCAATCAGCCCCAGCATTTT CATSDRDRDFNQPQHF
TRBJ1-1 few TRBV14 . TGTGCCAGCAGCCTCCCGGGGGCCAGGAACACTGAAGCTTTCTTT CASSLPGARNTEAFF
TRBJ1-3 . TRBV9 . TGTGCCAGCAGCGTAGGGGGTGCTGGAAACACCATATATTTT CASSVGGAGNTIYF
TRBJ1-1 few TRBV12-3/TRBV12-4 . TGTGCCAGCAGTTTAGTATTTGTGGGTGGTGAAGCTTTCTTT CASSLVFVGGEAFF
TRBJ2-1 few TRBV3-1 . TGTGCCAGCAGCCCCCCAGGATTCCGAGAGGAGCAGTTCTTC CASSPPGFREEQFF
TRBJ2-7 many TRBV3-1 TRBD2 TGTGCCAGCAGCCAAGCGTCCTGGGCGGGGGGGTACTACGAGCAGTACTTC CASSQASWAGGYYEQYF
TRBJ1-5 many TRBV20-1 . TGCAGTGCTAGCGAGAGTCCCCAGGGAAATCAGCCCCAGCATTTT CSASESPQGNQPQHF
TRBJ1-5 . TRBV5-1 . TGCGCCAGCAGCTCCGATCCAGGAACGGATCAGCCCCAGCATTTT CASSSDPGTDQPQHF
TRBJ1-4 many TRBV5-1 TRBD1 TGCGCCAGCAGGCCCCAGGGGGCTAATGAAAAACTGTTTTTT CASRPQGANEKLFF
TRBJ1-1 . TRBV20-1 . TGCAGTGCTAGAGGTTGGACAGTTCTAAACACTGAAGCTTTCTTT CSARGWTVLNTEAFF
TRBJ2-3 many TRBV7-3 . TGTGCCAGCAGCTTAGCAACCGCCACAGATACGCAGTATTTT CASSLATATDTQYF
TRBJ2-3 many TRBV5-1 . TGCGCCAGCAGCTTGGAACCTGGGGGCCGGACAGATACGCAGTATTTT CASSLEPGGRTDTQYF
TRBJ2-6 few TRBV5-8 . TGTGCCAGCAGCTTGACCCTCTCTGGGGCCAACGTCCTGACTTTC CASSLTLSGANVLTF